These T cell receptor beta chains were read from a single sample in a study of blood T cell repertoires in COVID-19. Clones were read by immunoSEQ multiplex PCR, and TCRdb kept only the in-frame ones, dropping some. The sample consists of some 490,000 clones, approximately 85% of them appearing once. Input material: peripheral blood. The receptors stem from a human donor in a cohort sampled during active COVID-19. Both conserved end residues are part of each CDR3.

V gene	J gene	CDR3 protein
TRBV11-2	TRBJ1-1	CASSFTGALGGEAFF
TRBV7-2	TRBJ1-1	CASSQPGVPNTEAFF
TRBV11-3	TRBJ2-1	CASSLELAGGTYNEQFF
TRBV12-5	TRBJ2-2	CASGLVLIPTSEYTGELFF
TRBV5-4	TRBJ1-6	CASSLLGDRYNSPLHF
TRBV4-3	TRBJ2-1	CASSQDQDTYNEQFF
TRBV5-5	TRBJ2-5	CASSSLRQGEETQYF
TRBV6-5	TRBJ1-1	CASSHETANTEAFF
TRBV28	TRBJ1-2	CASYGGDGTNYGYTF
TRBV12-5	TRBJ1-3	CASGLEPNSGNTIYF
TRBV15	TRBJ2-3	CATSRGVAGGPGSTDTQYF
TRBV10-2	TRBJ1-4	CASSELGQGFEKLFF
TRBV7-9	TRBJ1-1	CASSRPLQGSATEAFF
TRBV7-9	TRBJ2-7	CASRGQGLVEQYF
TRBV7-2	TRBJ2-5	CASSYSGSQETQYF
TRBV6-5	TRBJ1-1	CASSYDRARENTEAFF
TRBV2	TRBJ2-1	CASSWDFSYNEQFF
TRBV7-2	TRBJ1-2	CASSLAGQGLYGYTF
TRBV5-1	TRBJ1-2	CASSETTGKGYTF
TRBV24-1	TRBJ1-1	CATSDPTGGNTEAFF